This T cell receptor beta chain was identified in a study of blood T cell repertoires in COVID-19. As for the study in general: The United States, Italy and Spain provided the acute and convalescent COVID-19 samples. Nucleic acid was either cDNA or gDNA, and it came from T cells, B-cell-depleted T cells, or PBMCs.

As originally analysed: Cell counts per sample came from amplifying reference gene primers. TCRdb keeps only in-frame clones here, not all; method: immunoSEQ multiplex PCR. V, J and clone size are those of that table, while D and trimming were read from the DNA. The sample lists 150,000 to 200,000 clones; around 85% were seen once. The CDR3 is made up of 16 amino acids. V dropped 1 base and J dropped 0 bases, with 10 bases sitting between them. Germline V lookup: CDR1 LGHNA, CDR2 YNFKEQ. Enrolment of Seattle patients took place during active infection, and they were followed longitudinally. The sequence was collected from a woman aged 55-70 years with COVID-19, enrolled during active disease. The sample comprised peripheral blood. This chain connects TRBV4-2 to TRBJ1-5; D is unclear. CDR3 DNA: TGTGCCAGCAGCCAAGTGAGCGGCCATAGCAATCAGCCCCAGCATTTT. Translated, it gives CASSQVSGHSNQPQHF.